This T cell receptor beta chain was captured in a study of T-cell memory formation after mild COVID-19. On the study more broadly: For the most part, TCR clusters were specific to one donor.

This clonotype came up a few times. Germline V CDR1 and CDR2: SGHAT, FQNNGV. The CDR3 runs to 16 residues. With V trimmed by 5 bases and J by 0 bases, 9 bases remained unmatched. The 5'RACE method, run with constant-segment primers, produced TCR alpha and TCR beta cDNA libraries (carrying sample barcodes and UMIs). TCRdb ran MiXCR on the 5' RACE reads and lists one entry per CDR3 protein. The sample lists hundreds of thousands of distinct CDR3 sequences, less than 25% occurring once. The receptor was derived from an adult woman who had mild COVID-19 (a few samples of this study predate the infection). Cell type and time point are not known. This chain uses TRBV11-2 with TRBJ2-7; the match to TRBD2 covers 8 bases. The material sequenced was PBMCs or a T cell subset sorted from them (not recorded which). The CDR3 region is CASSPWYAGGSYEQYF. The DNA for the CDR3 is TGTGCCAGCAGCCCCTGGTATGCGGGGGGCTCCTACGAGCAGTACTTC.